Below, 12 T cell receptor beta chains from the same sample are listed, as sequenced in a study of CD8+ T cells in alopecia areata (dated by TCRdb to between 2018 and 2020). The library was made by the immunoSEQ multiplex PCR assay. To provide template for TCR sequencing, every sample had RNA extracted and reverse transcribed into cDNA. The source is immuneACCESS, and TCRdb retained only in-frame sequences with V and J called. Part of the clones is not carried over; for the studies checked, unresolved V genes explain less than half of this, and the remainder is unexplained. The sample counts approximately 300,000 clones, each observed more than once. Of the sample, 1.2% falls within the top ten clones. Cells from mouse cutaneous lymph nodes were pooled, stained for CD4, CD8alpha, NKG2D, NKG2ACE and other markers, and then sorted on a BD Influx. Sequencing was performed on CD4+ T cells sorted from a lymph node. The origin of the receptors is a C3H/HeJ mouse with alopecia areata. This strain is characterized by the MHC haplotype H2-k.

This clone came up a few times. Gene names and germline refer to mouse. Read data end 4 residues before the CDR3 end; the end is taken from the germline J gene. This sample includes further DNA sequences coding for the same CDR3. The rearrangement joins TRBV1 to TRBJ2-3; TRBD2 is a possible D gene (7 bases). Trimming left V 1 base short and J 0 bases short, with 11 bases between. The CDR3 contains 16 residues. Germline lookup yields CDR1 NSQYPW and CDR2 LRSPGD (reference sequence). The part of the CDR3 DNA that was read is TGCACCTGCAGTGCAGTGGGGGGCTCTAGTGCAGAA. Encoded protein: CTCSAVGGSSAE. The whole CDR3 protein reads CTCSAVGGSSAETLYF.

This clone was recorded a few times. Mouse names are used for the genes. Read data end 4 residues before the CDR3 end; the end is taken from the germline J gene. The V call is TRBV1, the J call TRBJ2-3; D is ambiguous. The germline V and J ends were trimmed by 0 bases and 0 bases, with 7 bases remaining between them. The CDR3 extends over 15 amino acids. Germline values: CDR1 NSQYPW, CDR2 LRSPGD (reference sequence). CDR3 residues: CTCSADPVSAETLYF. The CDR3 DNA, read in part, is TGCACCTGCAGTGCAGATCCAGTTAGTGCAGAA.

With regard to this clone: Gene names denote mouse genes. The read halts 4 residues ahead of the CDR3 end, with the missing end drawn from the germline J gene. The rearrangement links TRBV5 to TRBJ2-5; 7 bases fit TRBD1. Germline assignment: CDR1 LGHNA and CDR2 YNLKQL (reference sequence). J gave up 2 bases and V 3 bases, and 5 bases lay outside the gene matches. CDR3 size: 15 residues. Here the CDR3 reads CASSQTGMTQDTQYF. The covered CDR3 bases are TGTGCCAGCAGCCAGACAGGGATGACCCAAGAC.

A few counts support this clone. The gene names here belong to mouse. Within the sample, other DNA sequences also encode this same CDR3. The CDR3 is CASSPPGLGDAEQFF. The sequenced CDR3 bases are TGTGCCAGCAGCCCCCCGGGACTGGGGGATGCT. The genes are TRBV5 and TRBJ2-1; 11 bases agree with TRBD2. The read ends 4 residues shy of where the CDR3 ends; the end is completed using the germline J gene. The CDR3 covers 15 residues. V lost 4 bases to trimming and J lost 5 bases; unmatched junction nucleotides: 4. Per the germline V gene, CDR1 is LGHNA and CDR2 is YNLKQL (reference sequence).

Comments on this clone: A much larger clone lies a single base off, so this may be a read error. The gene names given are mouse names. The sequenced fragment ends 4 residues before the CDR3 boundary, so the rest is inferred from the germline J gene. Other DNA sequences in the same sample also yield this CDR3. This rearrangement joins TRBV13-3 to TRBJ1-2, with D perhaps matching TRBD1 (6 bases). The CDR3 is made up of 13 amino acids. Looked up from germline, CDR1 is NNHDY and CDR2 is SYVADS. Trimming cost V 4 bases and J 0 bases, with 7 bases left between them. This chain's CDR3 is CASSRDTNSDYTF. CDR3 DNA, as far as it was read: TGTGCCAGCAGTCGGGACACAAACTCC.

Comments on this clone: These gene names are mouse names. The read terminates 4 residues before the CDR3 end, so the remaining end is supplied by the germline J gene. At the DNA level, this CDR3 is encoded by other sequences in the same sample as well. The chain couples TRBV13-3 to TRBJ2-2, with 9 bases identical to TRBD2. With 5 bases clipped from V and 0 bases from J, the junction kept 2 bases outside the gene matches. The CDR3 totals 15 residues. Germline loops: CDR1 NNHDY, CDR2 SYVADS. CDR3 DNA (partial): TGTGCCAGCAGGGACTGGGGTTCAAACACCGGG. Translating it yields CASRDWGSNTG. The whole CDR3 sequence reads CASRDWGSNTGQLYF.

Concerning this clone: The gene names here belong to mouse. The CDR3 end is not reached by the read, which stops 4 residues before it; the germline J gene fills it in. The chain carries TRBV19 and TRBJ1-1; 11 nucleotides line up with TRBD1. This CDR3 has 16 amino acids. The germline gives CDR1 FNHDT, CDR2 SITEND (reference sequence). V shed 5 bases, J shed 1 base, and the junction held 7 bases outside the gene matches. CDR3 DNA (partial): TGTGCCAGCAGCCACTGGACAGGGGGCAGAAACACA. Amino acids: CASSHWTGGRNT. The whole CDR3 reads CASSHWTGGRNTEVFF.

In the case of this clone: Mouse gene names and germline throughout. The sequence runs out 4 residues before the end of the CDR3; the remainder is reconstructed from the germline J gene. This chain connects TRBV17 to TRBJ2-7; TRBD1 aligns across 7 bases. CDR3 length equals 13 residues. Germline CDR1 MNHDT, CDR2 YYDKIL. The part of the CDR3 DNA that was read is TGTGCTAGCAGCCCGGGACAGAATTAT. Protein: CASSPGQNY. The whole CDR3 reads CASSPGQNYEQYF.

With respect to this clone: Gene names are mouse gene names. Other DNA variants within this sample encode the same CDR3. The sequenced part of the CDR3 DNA is TGTGCCAGCGCAGGGGGCGGTGCAGAA. Residues: CASAGGGAE. The entire CDR3 protein reads CASAGGGAETLYF. The chain joins TRBV13-2 to TRBJ2-3; 8 bases line up with TRBD1. The read ends 4 residues early relative to the CDR3; the germline J gene fills the gap. V lost 6 bases to trimming and J lost 1 base; unmatched junction nucleotides: 1. CDR3 length equals 13 residues. From germline, CDR1 is NNHNN and CDR2 SYGAGS (reference sequence).

Details on this clone: Any gene name here is a mouse gene name. Read data end 4 residues before the CDR3 end; the end is taken from the germline J gene. Other DNA variants within this sample encode the same CDR3. The chain employs TRBV13-3 and TRBJ2-2; 8 bases align to TRBD2. Trimming took 5 bases from V and 1 from J; bases not matched to a gene: 1. The germline CDR1 and CDR2 sequences are NNHDY and SYVADS. The CDR3 sequence is 14 residues long. This CDR3 is CASRTGGNTGQLYF. Partial CDR3 DNA: TGTGCCAGCAGAACTGGGGGAAACACCGGG.

This clone was observed a few times. Gene names are mouse gene names. The read ends 4 residues before the CDR3 terminus; that terminus is restored from the germline J gene. This chain uses TRBV19 with TRBJ1-2; TRBD1 aligns across 9 bases. Germline V gene data show CDR1 as FNHDT and CDR2 as SITEND (reference sequence). With 6 bases clipped from V and 4 bases from J, the junction kept 10 bases outside the gene matches. This CDR3 comprises 15 residues. CDR3 region: CASTDPGQGGSDYTF. The sequenced part of the CDR3 DNA is TGTGCCAGCACCGATCCGGGACAGGGAGGCTCC.

Of note for this clone: Gene names refer to mouse genes. Read data end 4 residues before the CDR3 end; the end is taken from the germline J gene. This specimen includes other DNA sequences encoding the same CDR3. The V gene is TRBV5, the J gene TRBJ2-3; the D gene could be TRBD1 or TRBD2 (5 bases each). CDR1 is LGHNA, CDR2 YNLKQL, per germline (reference sequence). V was pared by 1 base and J by 0 bases, with 8 bases between. There are 15 residues in the CDR3. This chain's CDR3 is CASSQGGRSAETLYF. Partial CDR3 DNA: TGTGCCAGCAGCCAAGGGGGACGTAGTGCAGAA.